This TCR beta chain was identified during a study of shared clonotypes between healthy human individuals. Broader study findings: Tissues were not sampled, only blood, and their repertoires likely differ.

Repertoires were generated with immunoSEQ multiplex PCR, while TCRdb's copy carries only in-frame clones and drops some. Here the sample spans about 520,000 clones, around 73% being singletons. This clone was observed a few times. The antigen remains unidentified. The germline gives CDR1 MNHNS, CDR2 SASEGT. With 6 bases clipped from V and 5 bases from J, the junction kept 5 bases outside the gene matches. The CDR3 spans 13 residues. Adult Caucasians living in Nashville, Tennessee made up all of the donors. For genomic DNA, unsorted samples relied on roughly 100 million PBMCs. Sequenced sample: PBMCs. The genes are TRBV6-1 and TRBJ2-5, with TRBD1 matching over 8 bases. This TCR was sampled from a woman aged 40 to 49 in good health. Some clones in this sample may be carry-over from other donors' samples. The CDR3 is CASRRDRGETQYF. The DNA of the CDR3 is TGTGCCAGCAGGAGAGACAGGGGTGAGACCCAGTACTTC.